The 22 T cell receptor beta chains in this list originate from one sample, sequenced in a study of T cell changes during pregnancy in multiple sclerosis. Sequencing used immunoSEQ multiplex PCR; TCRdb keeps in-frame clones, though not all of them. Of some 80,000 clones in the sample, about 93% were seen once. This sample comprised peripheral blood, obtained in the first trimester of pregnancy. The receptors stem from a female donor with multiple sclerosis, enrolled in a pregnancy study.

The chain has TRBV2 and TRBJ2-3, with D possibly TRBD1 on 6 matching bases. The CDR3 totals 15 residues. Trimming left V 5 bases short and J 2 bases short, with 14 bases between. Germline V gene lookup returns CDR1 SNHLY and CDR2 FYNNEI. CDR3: CASSQQGLLTDTQYF. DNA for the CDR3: TGTGCCAGCAGTCAACAGGGTCTTCTCACAGATACGCAGTATTTT.

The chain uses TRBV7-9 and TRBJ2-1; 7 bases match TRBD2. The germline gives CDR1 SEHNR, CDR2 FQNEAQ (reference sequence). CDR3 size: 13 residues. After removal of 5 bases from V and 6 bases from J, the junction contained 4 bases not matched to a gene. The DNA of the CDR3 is TGTGCCAGCAGCCGGGGGGACCTCAATGAGCAGTTCTTC. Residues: CASSRGDLNEQFF.

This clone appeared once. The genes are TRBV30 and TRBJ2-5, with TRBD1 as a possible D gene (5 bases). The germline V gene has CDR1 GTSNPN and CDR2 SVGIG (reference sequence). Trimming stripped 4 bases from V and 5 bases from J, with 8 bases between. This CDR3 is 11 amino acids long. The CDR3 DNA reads TGTGCCTGGACAGGGATGGAGACCCAGTACTTC. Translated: CAWTGMETQYF. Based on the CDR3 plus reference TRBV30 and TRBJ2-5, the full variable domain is SQTIHQWPATLVQPVGSPLSLECTVEGTSNPNLYWYRQAAGRGLQLLFYSVGIGQISSEVPQNLSASRPQDRQFILSSKKLLLSDSGFYLCAWTGMETQYFGPGTRLLVL.

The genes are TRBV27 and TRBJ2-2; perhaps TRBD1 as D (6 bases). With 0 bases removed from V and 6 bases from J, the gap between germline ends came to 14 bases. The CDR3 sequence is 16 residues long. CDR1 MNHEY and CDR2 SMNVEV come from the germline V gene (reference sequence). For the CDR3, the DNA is TGTGCCAGCAGTTTATCCCAGGGGCGACGCTCCGGGGAGCTGTTTTTT. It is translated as CASSLSQGRRSGELFF.

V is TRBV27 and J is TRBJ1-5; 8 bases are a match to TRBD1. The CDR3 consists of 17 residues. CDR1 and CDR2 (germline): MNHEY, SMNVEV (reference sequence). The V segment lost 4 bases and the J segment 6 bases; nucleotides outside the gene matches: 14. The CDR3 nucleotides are TGTGCCAGCAGTTCCCAATATGGCACAGGGGGTTTTCAGCCCCAGCATTTT. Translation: CASSSQYGTGGFQPQHF.

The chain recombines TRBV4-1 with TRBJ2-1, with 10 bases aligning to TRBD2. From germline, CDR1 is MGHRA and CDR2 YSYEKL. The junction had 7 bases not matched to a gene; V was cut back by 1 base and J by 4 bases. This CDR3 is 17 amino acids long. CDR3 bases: TGCGCCAGCAGCCAAGGACCAGCGGGGGGGTCATACAATGAGCAGTTCTTC. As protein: CASSQGPAGGSYNEQFF.

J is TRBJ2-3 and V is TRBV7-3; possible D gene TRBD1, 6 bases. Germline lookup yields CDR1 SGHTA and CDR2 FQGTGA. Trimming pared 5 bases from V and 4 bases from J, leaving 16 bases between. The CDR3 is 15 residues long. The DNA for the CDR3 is TGTGCCAGCAGCCCAAAGGGCGAGGGGGCAGATACGCAGTATTTT. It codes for CASSPKGEGADTQYF.

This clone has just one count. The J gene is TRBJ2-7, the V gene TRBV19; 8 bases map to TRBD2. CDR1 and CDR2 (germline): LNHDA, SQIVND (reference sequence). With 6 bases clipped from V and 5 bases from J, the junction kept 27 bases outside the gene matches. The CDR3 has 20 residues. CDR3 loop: CASREDYAASGLRKGDEQYF. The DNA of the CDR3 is TGTGCCAGTAGGGAGGACTACGCGGCTAGCGGGCTGAGGAAGGGGGACGAGCAGTACTTC.

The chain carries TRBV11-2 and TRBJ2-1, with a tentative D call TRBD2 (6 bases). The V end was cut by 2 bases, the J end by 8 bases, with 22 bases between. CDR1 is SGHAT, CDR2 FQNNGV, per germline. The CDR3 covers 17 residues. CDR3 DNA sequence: TGTGCCAGCAGCTTAAGTAGGGGACTCAACATTCGACATGAGCAGTTCTTC. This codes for CASSLSRGLNIRHEQFF.

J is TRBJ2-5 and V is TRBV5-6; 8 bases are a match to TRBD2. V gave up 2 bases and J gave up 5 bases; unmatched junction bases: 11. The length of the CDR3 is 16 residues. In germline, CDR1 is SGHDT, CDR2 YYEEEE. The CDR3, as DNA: TGTGCCAGCAGCTTTCCCGGGGGGGTGCTCGAGGAGACCCAGTACTTC. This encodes CASSFPGGVLEETQYF.

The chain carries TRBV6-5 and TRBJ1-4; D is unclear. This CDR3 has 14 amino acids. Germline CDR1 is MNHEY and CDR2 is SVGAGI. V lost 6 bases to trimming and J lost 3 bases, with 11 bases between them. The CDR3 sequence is CASSRHGANEKLFF. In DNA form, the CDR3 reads TGTGCCAGCAGCCGTCACGGGGCTAATGAAAAACTGTTTTTT.

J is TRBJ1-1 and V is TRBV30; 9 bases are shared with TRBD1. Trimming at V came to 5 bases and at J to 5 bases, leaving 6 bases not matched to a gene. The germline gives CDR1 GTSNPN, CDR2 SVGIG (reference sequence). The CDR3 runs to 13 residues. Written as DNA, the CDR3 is TGTGCCTGGCGGGACAGGGCGATGACTGAAGCTTTCTTT. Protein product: CAWRDRAMTEAFF.

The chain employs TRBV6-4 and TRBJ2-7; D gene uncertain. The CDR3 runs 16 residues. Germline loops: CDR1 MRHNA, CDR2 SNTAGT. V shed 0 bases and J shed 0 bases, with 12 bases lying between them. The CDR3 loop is CASSDSSQVPSYEQYF. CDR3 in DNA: TGTGCCAGCAGTGACTCGAGCCAGGTCCCCTCCTACGAGCAGTACTTC.

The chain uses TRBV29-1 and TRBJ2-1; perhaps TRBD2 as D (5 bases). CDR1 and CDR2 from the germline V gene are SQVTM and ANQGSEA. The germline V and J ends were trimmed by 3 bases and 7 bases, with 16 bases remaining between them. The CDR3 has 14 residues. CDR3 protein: CSVDSLALRNEQFF. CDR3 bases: TGCAGCGTTGACTCCCTAGCCCTGCGAAATGAGCAGTTCTTC.

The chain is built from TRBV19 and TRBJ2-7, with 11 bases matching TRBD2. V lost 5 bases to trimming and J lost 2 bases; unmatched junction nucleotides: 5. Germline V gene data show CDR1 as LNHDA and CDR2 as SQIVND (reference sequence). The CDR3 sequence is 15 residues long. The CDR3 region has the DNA TGTGCCAGTAGTGTCGGACTAGCGGGTCCCTACGAGCAGTACTTC. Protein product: CASSVGLAGPYEQYF.

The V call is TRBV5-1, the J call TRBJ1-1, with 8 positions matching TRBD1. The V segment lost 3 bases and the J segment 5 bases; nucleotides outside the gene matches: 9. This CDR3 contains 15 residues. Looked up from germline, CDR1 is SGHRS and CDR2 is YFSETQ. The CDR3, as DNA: TGCGCCAGCAGCTACTACAGGGGGAGTTTGACTGAAGCTTTCTTT. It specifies CASSYYRGSLTEAFF.

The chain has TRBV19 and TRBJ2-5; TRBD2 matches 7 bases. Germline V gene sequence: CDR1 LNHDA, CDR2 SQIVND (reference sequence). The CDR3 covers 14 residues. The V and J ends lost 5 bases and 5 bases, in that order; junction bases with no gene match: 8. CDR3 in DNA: TGTGCCAGTAGTTCCGGGACTACAGCGGAGACCCAGTACTTC. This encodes CASSSGTTAETQYF.

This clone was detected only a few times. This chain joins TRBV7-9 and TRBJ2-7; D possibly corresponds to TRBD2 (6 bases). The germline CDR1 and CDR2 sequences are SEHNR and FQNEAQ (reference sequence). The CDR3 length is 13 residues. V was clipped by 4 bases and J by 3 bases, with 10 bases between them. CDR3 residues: CASSSGLDYEQYF. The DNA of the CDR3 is TGTGCCAGCAGCTCGGGACTTGACTACGAGCAGTACTTC.

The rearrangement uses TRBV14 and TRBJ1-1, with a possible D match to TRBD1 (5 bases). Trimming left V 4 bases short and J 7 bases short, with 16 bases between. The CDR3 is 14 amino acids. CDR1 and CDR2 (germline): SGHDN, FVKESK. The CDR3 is CASSRDSYRNEAFF. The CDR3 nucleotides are TGTGCCAGCAGCCGTGACAGTTATCGGAATGAAGCTTTCTTT.

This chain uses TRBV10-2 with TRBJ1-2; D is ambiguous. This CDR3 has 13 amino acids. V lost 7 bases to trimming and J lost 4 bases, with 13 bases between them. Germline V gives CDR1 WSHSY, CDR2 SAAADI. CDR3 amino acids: CASTREPTYGYTF. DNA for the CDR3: TGCGCCAGCACCCGGGAGCCCACCTATGGCTACACCTTC.

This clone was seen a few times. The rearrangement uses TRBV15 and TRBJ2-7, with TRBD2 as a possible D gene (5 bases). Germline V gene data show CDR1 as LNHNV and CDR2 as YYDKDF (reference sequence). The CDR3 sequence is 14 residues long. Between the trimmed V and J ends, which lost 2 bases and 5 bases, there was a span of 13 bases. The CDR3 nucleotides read TGTGCCACCAGCAGACAACTGAGGGCAGACGAGCAGTACTTC. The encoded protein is CATSRQLRADEQYF.

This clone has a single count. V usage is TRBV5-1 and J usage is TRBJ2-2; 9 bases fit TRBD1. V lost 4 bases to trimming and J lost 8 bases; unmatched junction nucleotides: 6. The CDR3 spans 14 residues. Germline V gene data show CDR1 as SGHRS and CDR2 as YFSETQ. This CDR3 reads CASSPGQGVGELFF. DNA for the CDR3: TGCGCCAGCAGCCCGGGACAGGGAGTGGGGGAGCTGTTTTTT. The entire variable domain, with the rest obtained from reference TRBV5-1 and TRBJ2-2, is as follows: KAGVTQTPRYLIKTRGQQVTLSCSPISGHRSVSWYQQTPGQGLQFLFEYFSETQRNKGNFPGRFSGRQFSNSRSEMNVSTLELGDSALYLCASSPGQGVGELFFGEGSRLTVL.